These 2 T cell receptor beta chains were all obtained from the same sample, sequenced in a study of blood T cell repertoires in COVID-19. The method was immunoSEQ multiplex PCR; TCRdb's version includes in-frame clones alone and lacks a portion of them. The sample yields 50,000 or so clones, approximately 80% seen once. The sequenced material came from peripheral blood. Every receptor here comes from a human donor with active or convalescent COVID-19. The donor label of this sample is uncertain.

This chain links TRBV28 with TRBJ2-7; possibly TRBD2 for D (7 bases). Germline CDR1 MDHEN, CDR2 SYDVKM. Deletions cut 3 bases from V and 1 base from J, with 10 bases between. The CDR3 has 14 residues. CDR3 sequence (DNA): TGTGCCAGCAGTTTTGAGGGGGGGTCCTACGAGCAGTACTTC. Its protein is CASSFEGGSYEQYF.

The V and J genes are TRBV29-1 and TRBJ2-7; 8 bases are shared with TRBD1. Germline CDR1 SQVTM, CDR2 ANQGSEA. V was pared by 6 bases and J by 0 bases, with 1 base of the junction left unmatched. The CDR3 runs to 12 residues. The CDR3 coding sequence is TGCAGCGTCGGACAGGGCTCCTACGAGCAGTACTTC. Residues: CSVGQGSYEQYF.